This T cell receptor (beta chain) appears in the sequencing data of a study of blood T cell repertoires in COVID-19. Study at large: Sources were T cells, B-cell-depleted T cells, or PBMCs; the material itself was cDNA or gDNA.

Original analysis: Researchers report that nucleated cell counts were estimated from reference gene primer amplification. Data came from immunoSEQ multiplex PCR; TCRdb stores just in-frame clones and leaves some out. V, J and clone size derive from that table, while D and trimming were established from the DNA sequence. Here the sample spans hundreds of thousands of clones, around 90% being singletons. Trimming pared 1 base from V and 5 bases from J, leaving 14 bases between. Per the germline V gene, CDR1 is SGHTA and CDR2 is FQGNSA. The CDR3 contains 15 residues. Those enrolled in Seattle joined during active infection and were followed longitudinally afterward.

The chain uses TRBV7-2 and TRBJ1-2, with D perhaps matching TRBD1 (6 bases). The sequenced material came from peripheral blood. This clonotype was obtained from a woman aged 40 to 55 with COVID-19, enrolled during active disease. The CDR3 DNA sequence: TGTGCCAGCAGCTTAGAACCAGGGGCTGGGTATGGCTACACCTTC. Translation: CASSLEPGAGYGYTF.